A single sample gave rise to the 12 T cell receptor beta chains below, sequenced in a study of OX40 agonist ivuxolimab in advanced cancers. The protocol used for the library was the immunoSEQ multiplex PCR assay. TCRdb holds this immuneACCESS table with in-frame rearrangements only. Some clones are missing; in checked studies, unresolved V genes explain under half, and the rest has no known cause. The sample contains some 81,000 clones, around 85% of them found a single time. Approximately 2% of the sample lies in the top ten. The sequences come from CD4+ or CD8+ T cells sorted from blood, collected in a trial of the OX40 agonist ivuxolimab. All receptors derive from an adult with an advanced solid tumor such as melanoma, head and neck, liver or kidney cancer.

This chain links TRBV5-6 with TRBJ1-1, with 12 positions matching TRBD1. The CDR3 consists of 13 residues. Germline CDR1 and CDR2: SGHDT and YYEEEE. Trimming removed 4 bases from V and 11 bases from J; junction bases left unmatched: 6. For the CDR3, the DNA is TGTGCCAGCAGCCTCCGGGACAGGGGGCTGGCTTTCTTT. This translates into CASSLRDRGLAFF.

This clone showed up just once. V gene TRBV9 combines with J gene TRBJ1-5, with TRBD1 as a possible D gene (6 bases). The CDR3 sequence is 14 residues long. V lost 4 bases, J lost 6 bases, and 14 bases lay in between. CDR1 SGDLS and CDR2 YYNGEE come from the germline V gene. The chain's CDR3 is CASSLAGEAQPQHF. DNA of the CDR3: TGTGCCAGCAGCCTTGCAGGGGAGGCTCAGCCCCAGCATTTT. The full variable domain, rest sourced from reference TRBV9 and TRBJ1-5, is DSGVTQTPKHLITATGQRVTLRCSPRSGDLSVYWYQQSLDQGLQFLIQYYNGEERAKGNILERFSAQQFPDLHSELNLSSLELGDSALYFCASSLAGEAQPQHFGDGTRLSIL.

J is TRBJ2-7 and V is TRBV4-3; no clear D gene. The V end lost 0 bases, the J end lost 2 bases, and 11 bases lay between the germline ends. This CDR3 comprises 15 residues. The germline V gene has CDR1 LGHNA and CDR2 YSLEER. The CDR3 sequence: CASSQEETPPYEQYF. CDR3 nucleotide sequence: TGCGCCAGCAGCCAAGAAGAAACACCACCCTACGAGCAGTACTTC.

The chain combines TRBV7-3 with TRBJ2-5, with no clear D. The V end lost 0 bases, the J end lost 7 bases, and 12 bases lay between the germline ends. The CDR3 has 14 amino acids. Germline V gene lookup returns CDR1 SGHTA and CDR2 FQGTGA. This chain's CDR3 is CASSLTPGLGTQYF. The CDR3 nucleotides read TGTGCCAGCAGCTTAACACCCGGCCTGGGGACCCAGTACTTC.

This sequence joins TRBV5-4 and TRBJ1-2; TRBD1 agrees at 10 bases. After removal of 4 bases from V and 5 bases from J, the junction contained 14 bases not matched to a gene. The CDR3 has 17 residues. The germline gives CDR1 SGHNT, CDR2 YYREEE (reference sequence). DNA of the CDR3: TGTGCCAGCAGCCAGCCGGGACAGGGGCTCAAAGGGTATGGCTACACCTTC. This translates into CASSQPGQGLKGYGYTF.

The J gene is TRBJ2-7, the V gene TRBV14; TRBD1 might be the D (9 bases). The CDR3 consists of 16 residues. V lost 6 bases, J lost 0 bases, and 18 bases lay in between. The germline V gene has CDR1 SGHDN and CDR2 FVKESK. This CDR3 reads CASRRGGTGSSYEQYF. The CDR3 coding sequence is TGTGCCAGCAGGCGCGGGGGGACAGGGAGCTCCTACGAGCAGTACTTC.

The CDR3 sequence: CASSLVGGNSPLHF. The DNA of the CDR3 is TGTGCCAGCAGCTTAGTGGGGGGAAATTCACCCCTCCACTTT. The rearrangement uses TRBV11-2 and TRBJ1-6; D may be TRBD1 (5 bases). The CDR3 sequence is 14 residues long. Germline CDR1 is SGHAT and CDR2 is FQNNGV. Trimming took 1 base from V and 7 from J, leaving 8 bases between them. The full variable domain, with the rest looked up from reference TRBV11-2 and TRBJ1-6, is EAGVAQSPRYKIIEKRQSVAFWCNPISGHATLYWYQQILGQGPKLLIQFQNNGVVDDSQLPKDRFSAERLKGVDSTLKIQPAKLEDSAVYLCASSLVGGNSPLHFGNGTRLTVT.

This chain links TRBV7-2 with TRBJ2-1; D call uncertain. The CDR3 has 13 residues. V dropped 3 bases and J dropped 4 bases, with 7 bases sitting between them. Germline V gene lookup returns CDR1 SGHTA and CDR2 FQGNSA. CDR3 sequence reads: CASSFFRYNEQFF. In DNA, the CDR3 is TGTGCCAGCAGCTTTTTCCGTTACAATGAGCAGTTCTTC.

CDR3 loop: CASSLGLQGRNSGYTF. CDR3 bases: TGTGCCAGCAGCTTAGGTCTCCAGGGGCGAAATTCTGGCTACACCTTC. V and J are TRBV11-2 and TRBJ1-2, with D possibly being TRBD1 (6 bases). Trimming shortened V by 1 base and J by 7 bases, and 19 bases separated the two germline ends. The CDR3 sequence is 16 residues long. CDR1 and CDR2 from the germline V gene are SGHAT and FQNNGV.

This clone appeared a single time. The CDR3 sequence: CASSFRGVNSNQPQHF. As DNA, the CDR3 is TGTGCCAGCAGCTTCAGGGGGGTAAATAGCAATCAGCCCCAGCATTTT. The rearrangement joins TRBV5-6 to TRBJ1-5; the match to TRBD1 covers 7 bases. CDR3 length equals 16 residues. The J segment lost 0 bases and the V segment lost 2 bases, leaving 5 bases of the junction unmatched. Germline assignment: CDR1 SGHDT and CDR2 YYEEEE.

The chain couples TRBV5-5 to TRBJ1-1; 8 bases are shared with TRBD1. V trimming: 0 bases; J trimming: 7 bases; junction bases outside the gene matches: 8. Germline V gene sequence: CDR1 SGHKS, CDR2 YYEKEE (reference sequence). The CDR3 runs to 15 residues. The CDR3 sequence: CASSLAGTGALEAFF. In nucleotides, the CDR3 is TGTGCCAGCAGCTTGGCCGGGACAGGAGCCCTTGAAGCTTTCTTT.

V is TRBV2 and J is TRBJ2-5; 9 nucleotides line up with TRBD2. Germline values: CDR1 SNHLY, CDR2 FYNNEI. CDR3 length: 15 amino acids. The junction had 8 bases not matched to a gene; V was cut back by 4 bases and J by 5 bases. CDR3 DNA: TGTGCCAGCAGTGTTGGCGGGGGGGCCGAGGAGACCCAGTACTTC. This gives the protein CASSVGGGAEETQYF.